The rows below give T cell receptor beta chains drawn from one sample of a study of shared clonotypes between healthy human individuals. Produced via immunoSEQ multiplex PCR; TCRdb's table is partial and in-frame only. The data hold around 750,000 clones, with roughly 70% observed a single time. Sequencing was done on a sample of memory CD4+ T cells sorted from blood. The receptors stem from a woman younger than 45 in good health. CDR3s include the opening cysteine and the closing phenylalanine or tryptophan. The order of the fields is J gene, clone size, D gene, V gene, CDR3 DNA, CDR3 protein. D genes are given only for firm matches. A clone size is listed for some rows: how often the clone was seen (once, few, many), or a class if it is expanded.

>TRBJ1-1|-|-|TRBV19
TGTGCCAGTAATTATGGCCCAACAGGGAACACTGAAGCTTTCTTT
CASNYGPTGNTEAFF
>TRBJ2-3|many|-|TRBV9
TGTGCCAGCAGCGCCCGGGGCGGGCTTCATACGCAGTATTTT
CASSARGGLHTQYF
>TRBJ1-1|-|-|TRBV23-1
TGCGCCAGCAGTCAAGGGCGGGCCAGGGTACGTAACACTGAAGCTTTCTTT
CASSQGRARVRNTEAFF
>TRBJ2-3|-|-|TRBV4-1
TGCGCCAGCAGCCAAGAGGGGCAGGTTAGCACAGATACGCAGTATTTT
CASSQEGQVSTDTQYF
>TRBJ1-2|-|-|TRBV15
TGTGCCACCAGCAGACTCTTCGGGGGTTCAGGGTCTAACTATGGCTACACCTTC
CATSRLFGGSGSNYGYTF
>TRBJ2-3|-|TRBD1|TRBV5-1
TGCGCCAGCAGCCCAGGGACAGGGGGTGGCACAGATACGCAGTATTTT
CASSPGTGGGTDTQYF
>TRBJ2-2|-|-|TRBV30
TGTGCCTGGAGTGTAAGCCGGAGGGGGCTGAACACCGGGGAGCTGTTTTTT
CAWSVSRRGLNTGELFF
>TRBJ2-1|-|-|TRBV5-1
TGCGCCAGCAGCTTTTTCGGGTCGGGGGAGCAGTTCTTC
CASSFFGSGEQFF
>TRBJ2-2|-|-|TRBV4-2
TGTGCCAGCAGCATTAGACTCGGCAACACCGGGGAGCTGTTTTTT
CASSIRLGNTGELFF
>TRBJ2-3|-|-|TRBV30
TGTGCCTGGAAGGGCGGGATAGGAAATACGCAGTATTTT
CAWKGGIGNTQYF
>TRBJ2-2|-|-|TRBV28
TGTGCCAGCAGTCGCCGACAAGCTAATGTCGGGGAGCTGTTTTTT
CASSRRQANVGELFF
>TRBJ2-1|-|-|TRBV4-1
TGCGCCAGCAGCCAAGTAGGCAATGAGCAGTTCTTC
CASSQVGNEQFF
>TRBJ1-2|-|TRBD1|TRBV11-1
TGTGCCAGCAGCGCGGACAGGGACTATGGCTACACCTTC
CASSADRDYGYTF
>TRBJ2-2|-|-|TRBV29-1
TGCAGCGTTGAAGTTCACACCCCGGACAGCCACAACACCGGGGAGCTGTTTTTT
CSVEVHTPDSHNTGELFF
>TRBJ2-1|-|-|TRBV10-3
TGTGCCACCTCCACAGCCGAACTAAGCTCCTACAATGAGCAGTTCTTC
CATSTAELSSYNEQFF
>TRBJ2-7|-|TRBD2|TRBV11-2
TGTGCCAGCAGCGCTTCTAGCGGGTATTACGAGCAGTACTTC
CASSASSGYYEQYF
>TRBJ1-3|-|-|TRBV7-9
TGTGCCAGCAGCTTAGCCCACTCTGGAAACACCATATATTTT
CASSLAHSGNTIYF
>TRBJ1-2|-|-|TRBV28
TGTGCCAGCAGTTTAAGCCAGGCAGGGAAGACCTTC
CASSLSQAGKTF
>TRBJ2-3|-|-|TRBV7-8
TGTGCCAGCAGCCCACGACTCGTAGATACGCAGTATTTT
CASSPRLVDTQYF
>TRBJ2-5|-|TRBD2|TRBV28
TGTGCCAGCAGCTCCAGACTAGCGGGAGGGTACCAAGAGACCCAGTACTTC
CASSSRLAGGYQETQYF
>TRBJ1-4|-|-|TRBV7-9
TGTGCCAGCAGCTTAGGGTTCGGAGAGGAAAAACTGTTTTTT
CASSLGFGEEKLFF
>TRBJ2-2|-|TRBD1|TRBV5-5
TGTGCCAGCAGCTTTCGAGCCCGACAGGGAGACACCGGGGAGCTGTTTTTT
CASSFRARQGDTGELFF
>TRBJ1-1|-|-|TRBV5-1
TGCGCCAGCAGCTTCAGGGGTTGGGGTCTTAGTACTGAAGCTTTCTTT
CASSFRGWGLSTEAFF
>TRBJ2-2|once|-|TRBV6-1
TGTGCCAGCAGTGAAATAGGGGTCGGGGAGCTGTTTTTT
CASSEIGVGELFF
>TRBJ1-1|-|-|TRBV5-8
TGTGCCAGCAGCCACGGGGGACCGAACACTGAAGCTTTCTTT
CASSHGGPNTEAFF
>TRBJ2-3|-|-|TRBV27
TGTGCCAGCAGCCCAGGGACACCGAACACAGATACGCAGTATTTT
CASSPGTPNTDTQYF
>TRBJ1-2|-|TRBD1|TRBV5-1
TGCGCCAGCAGCACCCGGACAGGGGCCTATGGCTACACCTTC
CASSTRTGAYGYTF
>TRBJ1-4|once|-|TRBV28
TGTGCCAGCAGTCCCACCAGGGGATCTAATGAAAAACTGTTTTTT
CASSPTRGSNEKLFF
>TRBJ2-7|-|TRBD1|TRBV7-9
TGTGCCAGCAGTGATGACAGGGGGGCCTACGAGCAGTACTTC
CASSDDRGAYEQYF
>TRBJ2-1|-|TRBD2|TRBV2
TGTGCCAGCAGTGAAACCGCTAGCGGGAGAGGCTCCTACAATGAGCAGTTCTTC
CASSETASGRGSYNEQFF
>TRBJ2-7|-|TRBD2|TRBV11-3
TGTGCCAGCAGCTTAGGCGGTAGCGGGAGGTCCTACGAGCAGTACTTC
CASSLGGSGRSYEQYF
>TRBJ2-6|-|-|TRBV6-5
TGTGCCAGCAGTTACTGGGGAAATGGGGCCAACGTCCTGACTTTC
CASSYWGNGANVLTF
>TRBJ2-1|many|-|TRBV28
TGTGCCAGCACCGCCGGGGCCGGGCCTGACAATGAGCAGTTCTTC
CASTAGAGPDNEQFF
>TRBJ2-3|-|TRBD2|TRBV5-1
TGCGCCAGCAGCCTTAGCGGGAGGGCCGCAGATACGCAGTATTTT
CASSLSGRAADTQYF
>TRBJ2-7|-|-|TRBV5-1
TGCGCCAGTAAAACTGAGAGCTCCTACGAGCAGTACTTC
CASKTESSYEQYF
>TRBJ2-6|-|TRBD1|TRBV2
TGTGCCAGCAGTACCCGGCAGGGGGCGCCTTCCTCTGGGGCCAACGTCCTGACTTTC
CASSTRQGAPSSGANVLTF
>TRBJ1-2|-|TRBD1|TRBV6-4
TGTGCCAGCAGTGAGACAGGGGAAGGGAGCTACACCTTC
CASSETGEGSYTF
>TRBJ2-5|-|-|TRBV18
TGTGCCAGCTCACCACGGAGCGAGACCCAGTACTTC
CASSPRSETQYF
>TRBJ1-1|few|-|TRBV5-6
TGTGCCAGCAGCTTGAACCTTTTGAACACTGAAGCTTTCTTT
CASSLNLLNTEAFF
>TRBJ2-5|-|-|TRBV30
TGTGCCTGGAGTGTAACGGGCGTCGGACAGCGGAAGACCCAGTACTTC
CAWSVTGVGQRKTQYF
>TRBJ2-7|-|-|TRBV29-1
TGCAGCGTTGCTTTGGACCAAAACTACGAGCAGTACTTC
CSVALDQNYEQYF
>TRBJ2-7|once|TRBD1|TRBV5-1
TGCGCCAGCACTCCGGGCGAGGGGGCGGGCGAGCAGTACTTC
CASTPGEGAGEQYF
>TRBJ1-5|-|-|TRBV19
TGTGCCAGTAGTAGACAGGGCAATCAGCCCCAGCATTTT
CASSRQGNQPQHF
>TRBJ1-2|-|-|TRBV28
TGTGCCAGCAGTCCTCAATATGGCTACACCTTC
CASSPQYGYTF
>TRBJ1-4|few|-|TRBV9
TGTGCCAGCAGCGTAGCGGGCAATAATGAAAAACTGTTTTTT
CASSVAGNNEKLFF
>TRBJ1-1|-|-|TRBV10-3
TGTGCCATCAGTGAGACAGGGAACACTGAAGCTTTCTTT
CAISETGNTEAFF
>TRBJ2-1|-|TRBD2|TRBV4-2
TGTGCCAGCAGCCAAGATCCTAGCGGAACTGACAATGAGCAGTTCTTC
CASSQDPSGTDNEQFF
>TRBJ2-1|-|-|TRBV18
TGTGCCAGCTCACTTGACCGGAATGAGCAGTTCTTC
CASSLDRNEQFF